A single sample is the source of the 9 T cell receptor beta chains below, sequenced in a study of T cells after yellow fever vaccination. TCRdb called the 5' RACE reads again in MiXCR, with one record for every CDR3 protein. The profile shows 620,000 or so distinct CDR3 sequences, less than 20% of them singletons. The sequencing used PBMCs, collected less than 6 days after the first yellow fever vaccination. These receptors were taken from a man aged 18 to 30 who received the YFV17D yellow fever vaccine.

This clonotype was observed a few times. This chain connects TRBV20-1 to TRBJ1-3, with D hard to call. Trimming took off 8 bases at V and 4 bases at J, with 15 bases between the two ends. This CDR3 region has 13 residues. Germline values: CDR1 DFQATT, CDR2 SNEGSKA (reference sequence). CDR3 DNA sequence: TGCAGTCCCTCAAGGGTCGGGGGAAACACCATATATTTT. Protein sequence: CSPSRVGGNTIYF.

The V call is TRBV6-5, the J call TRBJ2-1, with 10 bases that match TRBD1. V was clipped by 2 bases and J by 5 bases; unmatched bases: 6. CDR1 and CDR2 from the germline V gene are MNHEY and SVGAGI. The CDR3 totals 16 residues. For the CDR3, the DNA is TGTGCCAGCAGTTACGACCGGGACAGGGGCGACAATGAGCAGTTCTTC. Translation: CASSYDRDRGDNEQFF.

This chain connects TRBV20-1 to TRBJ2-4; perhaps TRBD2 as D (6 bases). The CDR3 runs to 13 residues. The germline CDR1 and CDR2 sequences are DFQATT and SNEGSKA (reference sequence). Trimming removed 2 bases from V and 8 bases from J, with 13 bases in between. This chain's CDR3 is CSARRGIGDIQYF. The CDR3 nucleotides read TGCAGTGCTAGACGGGGGATTGGGGACATTCAGTACTTC.

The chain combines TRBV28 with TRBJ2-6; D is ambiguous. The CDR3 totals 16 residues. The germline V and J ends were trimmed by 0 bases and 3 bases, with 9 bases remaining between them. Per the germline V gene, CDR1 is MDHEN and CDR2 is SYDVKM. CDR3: CASSLWGGDGANVLTF. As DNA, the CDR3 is TGTGCCAGCAGTTTATGGGGCGGAGATGGGGCCAACGTCCTGACTTTC.

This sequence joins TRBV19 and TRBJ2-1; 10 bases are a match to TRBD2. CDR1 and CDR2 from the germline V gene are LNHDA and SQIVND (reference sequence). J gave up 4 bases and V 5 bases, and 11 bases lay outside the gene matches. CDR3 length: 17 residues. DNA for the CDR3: TGTGCCAGTAGTCCGCGACTAGCGGGCCTGCATTACAATGAGCAGTTCTTC. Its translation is CASSPRLAGLHYNEQFF.

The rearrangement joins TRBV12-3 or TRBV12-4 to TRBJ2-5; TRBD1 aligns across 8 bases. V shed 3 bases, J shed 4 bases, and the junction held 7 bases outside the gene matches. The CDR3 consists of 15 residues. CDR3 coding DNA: TGTGCCAGCAGTTTTCAACAGGGGGTAGGAGAGACCCAGTACTTC. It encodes CASSFQQGVGETQYF.

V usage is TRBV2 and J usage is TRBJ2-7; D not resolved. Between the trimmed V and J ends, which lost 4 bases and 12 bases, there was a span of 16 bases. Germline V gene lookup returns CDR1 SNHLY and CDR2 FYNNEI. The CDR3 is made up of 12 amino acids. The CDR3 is CASSGSRSGRYF. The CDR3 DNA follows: TGTGCCAGCAGTGGATCGAGGTCAGGAAGGTACTTC.

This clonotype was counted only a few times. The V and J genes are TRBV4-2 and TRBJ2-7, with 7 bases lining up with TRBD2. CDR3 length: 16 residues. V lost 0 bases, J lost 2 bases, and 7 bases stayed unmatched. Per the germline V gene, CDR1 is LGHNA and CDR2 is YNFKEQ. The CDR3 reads CASSQDWSSGPYEQYV. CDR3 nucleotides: TGTGCCAGCAGCCAAGATTGGTCTAGCGGCCCCTACGAGCAGTACGTC.

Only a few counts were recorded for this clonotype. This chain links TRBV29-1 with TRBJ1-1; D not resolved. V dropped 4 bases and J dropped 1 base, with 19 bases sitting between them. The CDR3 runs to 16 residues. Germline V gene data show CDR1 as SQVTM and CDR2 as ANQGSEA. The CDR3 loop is CSVATSIWLGNTEAFF. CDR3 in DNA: TGCAGCGTTGCAACTTCCATTTGGTTGGGGAACACTGAAGCTTTCTTT.